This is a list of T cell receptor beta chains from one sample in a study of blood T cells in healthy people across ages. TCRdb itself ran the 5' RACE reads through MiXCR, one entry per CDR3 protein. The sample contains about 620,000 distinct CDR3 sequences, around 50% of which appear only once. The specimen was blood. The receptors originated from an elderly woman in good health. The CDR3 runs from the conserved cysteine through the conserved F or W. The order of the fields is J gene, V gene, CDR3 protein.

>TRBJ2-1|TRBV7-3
CASSLSRTGSRCEQFF
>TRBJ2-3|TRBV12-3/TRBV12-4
CASILAPLQGDTQYF
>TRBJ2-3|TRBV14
CASSGTSTDTQYF
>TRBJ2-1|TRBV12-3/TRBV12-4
CASSTRTRGKDNEQFF
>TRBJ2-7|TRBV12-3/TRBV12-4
CASSSSRRGSYEQYF
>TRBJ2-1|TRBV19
CASCGLAGINEQFF
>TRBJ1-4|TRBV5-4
CASSSINEKLFF
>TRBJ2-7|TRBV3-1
CASSPGGRSSYEQYF
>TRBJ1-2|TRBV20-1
CSASGGPGYGYTF
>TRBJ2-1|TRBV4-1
CASSQDIGGAVYNEQFF
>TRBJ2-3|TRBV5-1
CASSLSQDGASTDTQYF
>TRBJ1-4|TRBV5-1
CASSLDRFEKLFF
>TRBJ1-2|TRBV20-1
CSAYPAGRDYGYTF
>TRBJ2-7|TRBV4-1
CASSQGSGPPGEQYF
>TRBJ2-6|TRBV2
CASTRPRDGANVLTF
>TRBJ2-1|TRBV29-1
CSGNSPGGVANEQFF
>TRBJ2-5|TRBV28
CASSFALGAQETQYF
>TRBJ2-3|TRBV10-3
CAISESGRSVGTQYF
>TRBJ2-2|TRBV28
CASLDERGAGNGELFF
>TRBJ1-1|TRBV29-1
CSAAPKDTEAFF
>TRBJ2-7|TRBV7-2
CASSLASGLNYEQYF
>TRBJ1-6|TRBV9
CASSGTGGNSPLHF
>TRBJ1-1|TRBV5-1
CASSSGEGGTEAFF
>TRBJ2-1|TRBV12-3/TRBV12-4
CASREAGGPLDEQFF